Below are 27 T cell receptor beta chains sequenced from a single sample in a study of OX40 agonist ivuxolimab in advanced cancers. Produced via immunoSEQ multiplex PCR; TCRdb's table is partial and in-frame only. The table lists 80,000 or so clones, 87% of them singletons. This material consisted of CD4+ or CD8+ T cells sorted from blood, taken in a trial of the OX40 agonist ivuxolimab. Receptors were obtained from an adult with an advanced solid tumor such as melanoma, head and neck, liver or kidney cancer.

The chain links TRBV19 to TRBJ2-2; D might be TRBD1 (6 bases). The CDR3 is 16 amino acids. The germline CDR1 and CDR2 sequences are LNHDA and SQIVND (reference sequence). The V and J ends lost 7 bases and 5 bases respectively, with 20 bases between them. The CDR3 bases are TGTGCCAGTAAACCTCGGAGGACAGCCCGTACCGGGGAGCTGTTTTTT. Translating gives CASKPRRTARTGELFF.

This sequence joins TRBV5-1 and TRBJ1-2, with 9 bases fitting TRBD1. Unmatched junction bases numbered 6, after V lost 3 bases and J lost 6 bases. The germline CDR1 and CDR2 sequences are SGHRS and YFSETQ. The CDR3 is made up of 14 amino acids. The CDR3 protein is CASSYLGQGHGYTF. For the CDR3, the DNA is TGCGCCAGCAGCTACTTGGGACAGGGTCATGGCTACACCTTC.

This sequence joins TRBV6-5 and TRBJ1-2; TRBD1 might be the D (5 bases). Trimming pared 7 bases from V and 7 bases from J, leaving 19 bases between. There are 14 residues in the CDR3. Germline values: CDR1 MNHEY, CDR2 SVGAGI. The CDR3 DNA reads TGTGCCAGCACGCCAAACATCCCGCAGGGTGGCTACACCTTC. Its protein is CASTPNIPQGGYTF.

The gene calls are TRBV5-6 and TRBJ2-2; 11 nucleotides line up with TRBD2. Germline lookup yields CDR1 SGHDT and CDR2 YYEEEE. V dropped 2 bases and J dropped 6; count of bases not matched to a gene: 3. This CDR3 spans 15 amino acids. CDR3 residues: CASSFELAGAGELFF. Written as DNA, the CDR3 is TGTGCCAGCAGCTTCGAACTAGCGGGGGCCGGGGAGCTGTTTTTT.

The V gene is TRBV7-2, the J gene TRBJ2-5; D might be TRBD2 (6 bases). Per germline, CDR1 SGHTA and CDR2 FQGNSA. V lost 3 bases and J lost 2, with 13 bases in between. The length of the CDR3 is 15 residues. This CDR3 reads CASSFYSGTQETQYF. The CDR3 coding sequence is TGTGCCAGCAGCTTCTATTCCGGGACTCAAGAGACCCAGTACTTC.

This clone was seen more than once but under ten times. The rearrangement uses TRBV9 and TRBJ1-1; D gene unclear. V lost 4 bases and J 0 bases, leaving 16 bases between the germline ends. The CDR3 is 16 residues long. Germline V gene sequence: CDR1 SGDLS, CDR2 YYNGEE. CDR3 sequence: CASSKEGPTMNTEAFF. The DNA of the CDR3 is TGTGCCAGCAGCAAAGAAGGCCCAACAATGAACACTGAAGCTTTCTTT.

This chain links TRBV7-2 with TRBJ2-6; no clear D gene. The germline V and J ends were trimmed by 6 bases and 0 bases, with 6 bases remaining between them. The CDR3 has 14 amino acids. Germline CDR1 and CDR2: SGHTA and FQGNSA. In nucleotides, the CDR3 is TGTGCCAGCAGTTACAACTCTGGGGCCAACGTCCTGACTTTC. Encoded protein: CASSYNSGANVLTF.

The rearrangement joins TRBV7-2 to TRBJ2-5, with D hard to call. V was cut by 7 bases and J by 2 bases, with 17 bases left in between. The germline gives CDR1 SGHTA, CDR2 FQGNSA. The CDR3 is 15 residues long. The DNA for the CDR3 is TGTGCCAGCACCTGGACCCCCGCGATTCAAGAGACCCAGTACTTC. Protein: CASTWTPAIQETQYF.

This chain links TRBV28 with TRBJ2-2, with TRBD2 matching over 7 bases. Trimming removed 6 bases from V and 5 bases from J; junction bases left unmatched: 9. The CDR3 is 15 amino acids. Germline values: CDR1 MDHEN, CDR2 SYDVKM. The CDR3, as DNA: TGTGCCAGCAGGTGGGAGGGAGGGCCAACCGGGGAGCTGTTTTTT. Protein sequence: CASRWEGGPTGELFF.

The V and J genes are TRBV28 and TRBJ2-7; D is undetermined. Germline V gene lookup returns CDR1 MDHEN and CDR2 SYDVKM. V was cut by 7 bases and J by 7 bases, with 11 bases left in between. The CDR3 contains 11 residues. The CDR3 nucleotides are TGTGCCAGCACCACTTTAACTGAGCAGTACTTC. The encoded protein is CASTTLTEQYF.

The CDR3 protein is CASSTTGVAREQYF. CDR3 bases: TGTGCCAGCAGTACCACAGGGGTGGCGAGGGAGCAGTACTTC. The rearrangement links TRBV6-5 to TRBJ2-7, with TRBD1 matching over 7 bases. The CDR3 is 14 residues long. Germline V gene sequence: CDR1 MNHEY, CDR2 SVGAGI. Trimming cost V 5 bases and J 7 bases; bases outside gene matches: 11.

The chain uses TRBV7-8 and TRBJ2-7; 7 positions agree with TRBD2. V dropped 5 bases and J dropped 2; count of bases not matched to a gene: 6. The germline V gene encodes CDR1 SGHVS and CDR2 FQNEAQ. There are 14 residues in the CDR3. CDR3 loop: CASSLTSGAYEQYF. In DNA form, the CDR3 reads TGTGCCAGCAGCCTAACGAGCGGGGCCTACGAGCAGTACTTC.

This clone has more than one count but fewer than ten. The V gene is TRBV7-8, the J gene TRBJ2-2; 7 bases fit TRBD1. CDR1 and CDR2 from the germline V gene are SGHVS and FQNEAQ. The V and J ends lost 4 bases and 3 bases, in that order; junction bases with no gene match: 11. CDR3 length: 17 residues. For the CDR3, the DNA is TGTGCCAGCAGCTCAGCATCCGGGACAGACCACACCGGGGAGCTGTTTTTT. It is translated as CASSSASGTDHTGELFF.

V and J are TRBV6-5 and TRBJ2-7; tentatively, D is TRBD2 (5 bases). V lost 8 bases, J lost 0 bases, and 17 bases lay in between. CDR1 MNHEY and CDR2 SVGAGI come from the germline V gene. CDR3 length: 15 amino acids. DNA of the CDR3: TGTGCCAGCTCCCTACGGGGTTATTCCTCCTACGAGCAGTACTTC. The encoded protein is CASSLRGYSSYEQYF.

This chain links TRBV18 with TRBJ1-1; D may be TRBD1 (5 bases). The germline V and J ends were trimmed by 0 bases and 6 bases, with 8 bases remaining between them. Looked up from germline, CDR1 is KGHSH and CDR2 is LQKENI. CDR3 length: 13 amino acids. The CDR3 DNA sequence: TGTGCCAGCTCACCACCTCTGACAGCTGAAGCTTTCTTT. Protein: CASSPPLTAEAFF.

V gene TRBV5-4 combines with J gene TRBJ1-4; no definite D call. The germline V and J ends were trimmed by 2 bases and 0 bases, with 5 bases remaining between them. The length of the CDR3 is 14 residues. Per germline, CDR1 SGHNT and CDR2 YYREEE (reference sequence). The CDR3 DNA reads TGTGCCAGCAGCTTAAGCGCAACTAATGAAAAACTGTTTTTT. This sequence encodes CASSLSATNEKLFF.

This chain joins TRBV7-2 and TRBJ2-3, with TRBD1 identical over 11 bases. Germline V CDR1 and CDR2: SGHTA, FQGNSA. CDR3 size: 16 residues. With 2 bases clipped from V and 6 bases from J, the junction kept 7 bases outside the gene matches. The CDR3 DNA reads TGTGCCAGCAGCTTACCGGGACAGGGGGTATTGGATACGCAGTATTTT. The encoded protein is CASSLPGQGVLDTQYF.

This chain joins TRBV25-1 and TRBJ2-7; D gene uncertain. In germline, CDR1 is MGHDK, CDR2 SYGVNS. Trimming took off 3 bases at V and 5 bases at J, with 5 bases between the two ends. There are 11 residues in the CDR3. The CDR3 loop is CASSDWNEQYF. The CDR3 coding sequence is TGTGCCAGCAGTGACTGGAACGAGCAGTACTTC.

The chain recombines TRBV7-2 with TRBJ1-2; no definite D call. Germline lookup yields CDR1 SGHTA and CDR2 FQGNSA. V lost 1 base to trimming and J lost 5 bases, with 8 bases between them. The CDR3 runs to 13 residues. CDR3 DNA sequence: TGTGCCAGCAGCTTAGTCAGGAAATATGGCTACACCTTC. This translates into CASSLVRKYGYTF.

V and J are TRBV7-8 and TRBJ1-5; no clear D gene. The CDR3 sequence is 12 residues long. The V gene lost 4 bases and the J gene lost 0 bases, with 1 base spanning the gap. In germline, CDR1 is SGHVS, CDR2 FQNEAQ. The chain's CDR3 is CASSYSNQPQHF. The CDR3 bases are TGTGCCAGCAGCTATAGCAATCAGCCCCAGCATTTT.

This chain connects TRBV5-1 to TRBJ2-1, with TRBD1 matching 8 bases. V was pared by 5 bases and J by 9 bases, with 10 bases of the junction left unmatched. Germline values: CDR1 SGHRS, CDR2 YFSETQ. This CDR3 is built from 14 residues. The CDR3 nucleotides are TGCGCCAGCAGTGAAAGGACAGGGAAGGCTGAGCAGTTCTTC. It translates to CASSERTGKAEQFF.

This chain links TRBV5-1 with TRBJ1-1; 10 nucleotides align to TRBD1. CDR1 SGHRS and CDR2 YFSETQ come from the germline V gene. The trim removed 4 bases at V and 2 bases at J, leaving 8 bases unmatched. This CDR3 spans 16 amino acids. CDR3 loop: CASSPDRGLQNTEAFF. CDR3 DNA: TGCGCCAGCAGCCCCGACAGGGGGCTTCAAAACACTGAAGCTTTCTTT.

This chain connects TRBV28 to TRBJ1-2; TRBD1 agrees at 9 bases. Trimming cost V 2 bases and J 3 bases; bases outside gene matches: 13. This CDR3 is built from 18 residues. CDR1 is MDHEN, CDR2 SYDVKM, per germline. CDR3 in DNA: TGTGCCAGCAGTTTAGAAGGGATACCGGGACAGGGAGACTATGGCTACACCTTC. Translated, it gives CASSLEGIPGQGDYGYTF.

This clone has a single count. V and J are TRBV10-3 and TRBJ1-1; D is unresolved. Germline CDR1 is ENHRY and CDR2 is SYGVKD. CDR3 size: 13 residues. The ends were cut back, 7 bases at V and 4 bases at J, with 13 bases in the middle. The CDR3 here is CAIKGLPGTEAFF. CDR3 nucleotide sequence: TGTGCCATCAAGGGCCTACCCGGCACTGAAGCTTTCTTT.

This sequence joins TRBV5-4 and TRBJ2-2; D call uncertain. This CDR3 is built from 15 residues. The germline gives CDR1 SGHNT, CDR2 YYREEE (reference sequence). The germline V and J ends were trimmed by 4 bases and 3 bases, with 13 bases remaining between them. The CDR3 loop is CASSMDLVDTGELFF. CDR3 bases: TGTGCCAGCAGCATGGACCTCGTTGACACCGGGGAGCTGTTTTTT.

The V gene is TRBV7-9, the J gene TRBJ1-2; the D is unclear. This CDR3 has 15 residues. Germline assignment: CDR1 SEHNR and CDR2 FQNEAQ (reference sequence). Trimming removed 3 bases from V and 4 bases from J, with 15 bases in between. CDR3 loop: CASSLNFRAPYGYTF. CDR3 coding DNA: TGTGCCAGCAGCTTGAATTTCCGGGCGCCCTATGGCTACACCTTC. Combining the CDR3 with reference TRBV7-9 and TRBJ1-2 gives the whole variable domain DTGVSQNPRHKITKRGQNVTFRCDPISEHNRLYWYRQTLGQGPEFLTYFQNEAQLEKSRLLSDRFSAERPKGSFSTLEIQRTEQGDSAMYLCASSLNFRAPYGYTFGSGTRLTVV.

Comment on this clone: Mismatch with germline at one junction end may stem from a read error. This chain links TRBV28 with TRBJ2-6; 8 bases are a match to TRBD1. The germline gives CDR1 MDHEN, CDR2 SYDVKM. This CDR3 region has 12 residues. As DNA, the CDR3 is TGTGCCAGCAGTAGACCAACAGGGGGGAGTTCATTC. This codes for CASSRPTGGSSF. Based on the CDR3 plus reference TRBV28 and TRBJ2-6, the full variable domain is DVKVTQSSRYLVKRTGEKVFLECVQDMDHENMFWYRQDPGLGLRLIYFSYDVKMKEKGDIPEGYSVSREKKERFSLILESASTNQTSMYLCASSRPTGGSSFGAGSRLTVL.